A selection of T cell receptor beta chains follows, all from one sample in a study of CD8 T cells in acute hepatitis C reinfection. Only in-frame clones appear in the TCRdb table, and some are missing; sequencing was by immunoSEQ multiplex PCR. The data contain around 2,700 clones, 65% to 75% of them singletons. Sequencing was performed on HCV NS3-1073 tetramer-sorted CD8+ T cells from PBMCs, taken at follow-up. Every receptor here comes from a man in his forties or fifties who spontaneously cleared hepatitis C infection. CDR3s include the opening cysteine and the closing phenylalanine or tryptophan. The D gene is left open where the match is weak. Only some rows state a clone size, as once, few, many or a class for expanded clones.

v_call: TRBV10-3; j_call: TRBJ2-3; clone_size: -; d_call: TRBD2; cdr3_aa: CAISQLAGTDTQYF; cdr3_nt: TGTGCCATCAGTCAACTAGCGGGGACAGATACGCAGTATTTT
v_call: TRBV6-6; j_call: TRBJ2-5; clone_size: -; d_call: -; cdr3_aa: CASSSLTALEQYF; cdr3_nt: TGTGCCAGCAGTTCCTTAACAGCCCTTGAGCAGTACTTC
v_call: TRBV27; j_call: TRBJ2-1; clone_size: few; d_call: -; cdr3_aa: CASSGTSYNEQFF; cdr3_nt: TGTGCCAGCAGCGGGACCTCCTACAATGAGCAGTTCTTC
v_call: TRBV29-1; j_call: TRBJ2-1; clone_size: -; d_call: TRBD1; cdr3_aa: CSVAGQGINNEQFF; cdr3_nt: TGCAGCGTGGCCGGACAGGGGATCAACAATGAGCAGTTCTTC
v_call: TRBV6-5; j_call: TRBJ2-3; clone_size: -; d_call: TRBD1; cdr3_aa: CASSRTGVGTDTQYF; cdr3_nt: TGTGCCAGCAGTAGGACAGGGGTGGGGACAGATACGCAGTATTTT
v_call: TRBV4-1; j_call: TRBJ1-4; clone_size: -; d_call: -; cdr3_aa: CASSQGSQEKLFF; cdr3_nt: TGCGCCAGCAGCCAAGGGTCGCAGGAAAAACTGTTTTTT
v_call: TRBV5-1; j_call: TRBJ2-7; clone_size: -; d_call: TRBD1; cdr3_aa: CASSTDRASYEQYF; cdr3_nt: TGCGCCAGCAGCACGGACAGGGCGTCCTACGAGCAGTACTTC
v_call: TRBV25-1; j_call: TRBJ1-3; clone_size: -; d_call: -; cdr3_aa: CASSDKEVISGNTIYF; cdr3_nt: TGTGCCAGCAGTGATAAGGAGGTTATATCTGGAAACACCATATATTTT
v_call: TRBV30; j_call: TRBJ1-5; clone_size: few; d_call: TRBD1; cdr3_aa: CAWNRGVGQPQHF; cdr3_nt: TGTGCCTGGAACAGGGGGGTAGGGCAGCCCCAGCATTTT
v_call: TRBV30; j_call: TRBJ1-4; clone_size: -; d_call: -; cdr3_aa: CAWSVRGNEKLFF; cdr3_nt: TGTGCCTGGAGTGTACGGGGGAATGAAAAACTGTTTTTT
v_call: TRBV7-9; j_call: TRBJ2-1; clone_size: -; d_call: -; cdr3_aa: CASSLVLYNEQFF; cdr3_nt: TGTGCCAGCAGCTTAGTTCTCTACAATGAGCAGTTCTTC
v_call: TRBV4-1; j_call: TRBJ2-7; clone_size: -; d_call: TRBD2; cdr3_aa: CASSQEAGSEQYF; cdr3_nt: TGTGCCAGCAGCCAAGAAGCGGGGAGCGAGCAGTACTTC
v_call: TRBV30; j_call: TRBJ1-4; clone_size: -; d_call: -; cdr3_aa: CAWSTTGTPNEKLFF; cdr3_nt: TGTGCCTGGAGTACTACCGGGACCCCGAATGAAAAACTGTTTTTT
v_call: TRBV7-6; j_call: TRBJ1-1; clone_size: -; d_call: -; cdr3_aa: CASSLIENTEAFF; cdr3_nt: TGTGCCAGCAGCCTAATAGAGAACACTGAAGCTTTCTTT
v_call: TRBV6-5; j_call: TRBJ1-3; clone_size: -; d_call: -; cdr3_aa: CASSYSIKPGNTIYF; cdr3_nt: TGTGCCAGCAGTTACTCGATTAAGCCTGGAAACACCATATATTTT
v_call: TRBV19; j_call: TRBJ2-7; clone_size: -; d_call: -; cdr3_aa: CARKSLTRGRYEQYF; cdr3_nt: TGTGCCAGAAAATCACTAACCAGGGGTCGCTACGAGCAGTACTTC
v_call: TRBV7-8; j_call: TRBJ2-7; clone_size: -; d_call: -; cdr3_aa: CASSNPPGLEQTYEQYF; cdr3_nt: TGTGCCAGCAGCAATCCTCCGGGACTCGAACAAACCTACGAGCAGTACTTC
v_call: TRBV7-6; j_call: TRBJ1-2; clone_size: -; d_call: -; cdr3_aa: CASSLWTGGDGYTF; cdr3_nt: TGTGCCAGCAGCTTATGGACGGGGGGTGATGGCTACACCTTC
v_call: TRBV6-5; j_call: TRBJ1-2; clone_size: -; d_call: -; cdr3_aa: CASSYSGRRGYTF; cdr3_nt: TGTGCCAGCAGTTACTCAGGCAGGAGGGGCTACACCTTC
v_call: TRBV6-4; j_call: TRBJ2-2; clone_size: few; d_call: TRBD1; cdr3_aa: CASSPTGGWANTGELFF; cdr3_nt: TGTGCCAGCAGTCCCACAGGGGGCTGGGCGAACACCGGGGAGCTGTTTTTT
v_call: TRBV4-2; j_call: TRBJ2-7; clone_size: few; d_call: TRBD2; cdr3_aa: CASSQELAGASYEQYF; cdr3_nt: TGTGCCAGCAGCCAGGAACTAGCGGGGGCTTCCTACGAGCAGTACTTC
v_call: TRBV5-8; j_call: TRBJ2-3; clone_size: -; d_call: -; cdr3_aa: CASSLAQYF; cdr3_nt: TGTGCCAGCAGCTTGGCGCAGTATTTT
v_call: TRBV6-6; j_call: TRBJ1-2; clone_size: -; d_call: -; cdr3_aa: CASSYGGLGYGYTF; cdr3_nt: TGTGCCAGCAGTTACGGGGGGCTGGGCTATGGCTACACCTTC
v_call: TRBV5-4; j_call: TRBJ2-7; clone_size: -; d_call: TRBD2; cdr3_aa: CASSQEAGSEQYF; cdr3_nt: TGTGCCAGCAGCCAAGAAGCGGGGAGCGAGCAGTACTTC
v_call: TRBV27; j_call: TRBJ2-1; clone_size: -; d_call: -; cdr3_aa: CASSLSRRNEQFF; cdr3_nt: TGTGCCAGCAGTTTATCGAGGCGCAATGAGCAGTTCTTC
v_call: TRBV29-1; j_call: TRBJ1-2; clone_size: -; d_call: -; cdr3_aa: CSVGFGGYTF; cdr3_nt: TGCAGCGTTGGATTCGGTGGCTACACCTTC
v_call: TRBV2; j_call: TRBJ1-1; clone_size: -; d_call: TRBD1; cdr3_aa: CASSDPSGQHMNTEAFF; cdr3_nt: TGTGCCAGCAGTGACCCATCGGGACAGCACATGAACACTGAAGCTTTCTTT
v_call: TRBV19; j_call: TRBJ2-7; clone_size: -; d_call: -; cdr3_aa: CASSMISNEQYF; cdr3_nt: TGTGCCAGTAGTATGATAAGTAACGAGCAGTACTTC
v_call: TRBV4-1; j_call: TRBJ2-7; clone_size: -; d_call: TRBD1; cdr3_aa: CASSQGQGPSYEQYF; cdr3_nt: TGCGCCAGCAGCCAAGGACAGGGGCCCTCCTACGAGCAGTACTTC
v_call: TRBV7-6; j_call: TRBJ2-1; clone_size: -; d_call: TRBD2; cdr3_aa: CASSAEQRGDYNEQFF; cdr3_nt: TGTGCCAGCAGCGCAGAACAGCGGGGGGACTACAATGAGCAGTTCTTC
v_call: TRBV30; j_call: TRBJ2-2; clone_size: -; d_call: TRBD2; cdr3_aa: CAWSKTSGGIGELFF; cdr3_nt: TGTGCCTGGAGTAAAACTAGCGGGGGTATCGGGGAGCTGTTTTTT
v_call: TRBV29-1; j_call: TRBJ2-2; clone_size: -; d_call: -; cdr3_aa: CSAGAGDLAGELFF; cdr3_nt: TGCAGCGCAGGGGCAGGCGATCTGGCCGGGGAGCTGTTTTTT
v_call: TRBV19; j_call: TRBJ1-6; clone_size: -; d_call: -; cdr3_aa: CASSMFLNSPLHF; cdr3_nt: TGTGCCAGTAGTATGTTCCTTAATTCACCCCTCCACTTT
v_call: TRBV2; j_call: TRBJ1-4; clone_size: -; d_call: -; cdr3_aa: CARREGLFF; cdr3_nt: TGTGCCAGGAGAGAAGGACTGTTTTTT
v_call: TRBV5-6; j_call: TRBJ2-7; clone_size: -; d_call: -; cdr3_aa: CASTRAPSLYEQYF; cdr3_nt: TGTGCCAGCACCCGAGCCCCATCCCTCTACGAGCAGTACTTC
v_call: TRBV10-2; j_call: TRBJ2-7; clone_size: once; d_call: -; cdr3_aa: CASSDIYEQYF; cdr3_nt: TGCGCCAGCAGTGATATTTACGAGCAGTACTTC
v_call: TRBV7-2; j_call: TRBJ2-1; clone_size: -; d_call: TRBD2; cdr3_aa: CASSTGLAGDEQFF; cdr3_nt: TGTGCCAGCAGCACGGGACTAGCGGGAGACGAGCAGTTCTTC
v_call: TRBV9; j_call: TRBJ2-5; clone_size: few; d_call: TRBD1; cdr3_aa: CASSVGQGAEETQYF; cdr3_nt: TGTGCCAGCAGCGTAGGACAGGGGGCTGAAGAGACCCAGTACTTC
v_call: TRBV2; j_call: TRBJ2-7; clone_size: -; d_call: -; cdr3_aa: CASRRVSSYEQYF; cdr3_nt: TGTGCCAGCCGGAGAGTCAGCTCCTACGAGCAGTACTTC
v_call: TRBV11-2; j_call: TRBJ2-3; clone_size: -; d_call: TRBD2; cdr3_aa: CASSLEIAAGGGDTQYF; cdr3_nt: TGTGCCAGCAGCTTAGAGATCGCGGCGGGAGGAGGAGATACGCAGTATTTT
v_call: TRBV30; j_call: TRBJ2-7; clone_size: -; d_call: -; cdr3_aa: CACPARGSYEQYF; cdr3_nt: TGTGCCTGCCCCGCCCGGGGGTCCTACGAGCAGTACTTC
v_call: TRBV29-1; j_call: TRBJ2-3; clone_size: once; d_call: TRBD2; cdr3_aa: CSVAHSGGTDTQYF; cdr3_nt: TGCAGCGTTGCGCATAGCGGGGGGACAGATACGCAGTATTTT
v_call: TRBV19; j_call: TRBJ2-2; clone_size: -; d_call: -; cdr3_aa: CASTKGTAQGTGELFF; cdr3_nt: TGTGCCAGTACAAAAGGGACGGCCCAAGGAACCGGGGAGCTGTTTTTT
v_call: TRBV11-2; j_call: TRBJ2-7; clone_size: -; d_call: -; cdr3_aa: CASSPAGQGILEYF; cdr3_nt: TGTGCCAGCAGCCCCGCCGGTCAGGGGATATTGGAGTACTTC
v_call: TRBV5-1; j_call: TRBJ2-1; clone_size: -; d_call: TRBD2; cdr3_aa: CASSSGLAEYNEQFF; cdr3_nt: TGCGCCAGCAGCTCAGGACTAGCGGAATACAATGAGCAGTTCTTC
v_call: TRBV7-8; j_call: TRBJ2-3; clone_size: few; d_call: TRBD1; cdr3_aa: CASSLDGTGVPDTQYF; cdr3_nt: TGTGCCAGCAGCTTAGATGGGACAGGGGTCCCAGATACGCAGTATTTT
v_call: TRBV7-2; j_call: TRBJ1-2; clone_size: -; d_call: TRBD1; cdr3_aa: CASSRDRGNGYTF; cdr3_nt: TGTGCCAGCAGCCGGGACAGGGGTAACGGCTACACCTTC
v_call: TRBV7-9; j_call: TRBJ2-1; clone_size: -; d_call: TRBD2; cdr3_aa: CASSFTSGSGEQFF; cdr3_nt: TGTGCCAGCAGCTTCACTAGCGGGAGTGGGGAGCAGTTCTTC
v_call: TRBV7-6; j_call: TRBJ2-7; clone_size: -; d_call: TRBD2; cdr3_aa: CASSLESGGSYEQYF; cdr3_nt: TGTGCCAGCAGCTTAGAGAGCGGGGGCTCCTACGAGCAGTACTTC
v_call: TRBV7-8; j_call: TRBJ2-7; clone_size: -; d_call: -; cdr3_aa: CASSLDGIYEQYF; cdr3_nt: TGTGCCAGCAGCTTAGACGGGATATACGAGCAGTACTTC
v_call: TRBV2; j_call: TRBJ2-5; clone_size: few; d_call: TRBD2; cdr3_aa: CASTWRGGQETQYF; cdr3_nt: TGTGCCAGCACGTGGCGGGGGGGCCAAGAGACCCAGTACTTC